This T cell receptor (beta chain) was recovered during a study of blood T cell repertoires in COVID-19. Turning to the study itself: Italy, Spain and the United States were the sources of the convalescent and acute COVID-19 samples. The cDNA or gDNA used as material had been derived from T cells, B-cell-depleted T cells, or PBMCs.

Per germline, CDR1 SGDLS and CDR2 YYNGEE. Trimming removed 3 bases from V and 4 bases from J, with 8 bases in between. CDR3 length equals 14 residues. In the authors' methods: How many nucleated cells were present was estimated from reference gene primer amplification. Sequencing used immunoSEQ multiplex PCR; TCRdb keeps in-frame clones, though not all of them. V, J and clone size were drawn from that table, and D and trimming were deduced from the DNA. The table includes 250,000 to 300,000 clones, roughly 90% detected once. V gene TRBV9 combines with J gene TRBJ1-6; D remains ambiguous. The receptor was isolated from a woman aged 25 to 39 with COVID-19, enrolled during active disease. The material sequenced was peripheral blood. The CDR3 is CASSEEAYNSPLHF. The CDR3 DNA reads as TGTGCCAGCAGCGAAGAGGCTTATAATTCACCCCTCCACTTT.